This T cell receptor beta chain emerged from a study of T cell changes during pregnancy in multiple sclerosis. Sequenced by immunoSEQ multiplex PCR; TCRdb stores in-frame clones only, minus some. Here the sample spans some 60,000 clones, about nine tenths being singletons. The germline V gene encodes CDR1 LNHDA and CDR2 SQIVND (reference sequence). The CDR3 loop spans 17 amino acids. V was clipped by 1 base and J by 4 bases; unmatched bases: 8. This chain connects TRBV19 to TRBJ2-2, with TRBD2 matching 8 bases. This TCR was sampled from a female donor with multiple sclerosis, enrolled in a pregnancy study. The sequences come from CD4+ T cells from peripheral blood mononuclear cells, collected in the third trimester of pregnancy. CDR3 region: CASSIGGGLAGTGELFF. CDR3 sequence (DNA): TGTGCCAGTAGTATAGGGGGAGGGCTAGCGGGCACCGGGGAGCTGTTTTTT.